This T cell receptor beta chain emerged from a study of blood T cell repertoires in COVID-19 (dated by TCRdb to between 2020 and 2021). Broadly, across the study: The collaborator samples originated in the United States, Italy and Spain and spanned the acute and convalescent phases of COVID-19. The material from the prospective study consisted of cDNA or gDNA derived from T cells, B-cell-depleted T cells, or PBMCs. Deeply sampled blood TCRbeta repertoires from subjects exposed to, actively infected with, or recovered from COVID-19 were included in the dataset. The samples were drawn from two sources: the first 160 participants of the ongoing ImmuneRACE study, and approximately 1,300 subjects contributed by 6 global collaborators. A freely available public database, intended as a resource for researchers studying the immune response to SARS-CoV-2, is where the repertoires were released. Where available, HLA class I and class II types were taken from metadata supplied by the sample provider and were not determined by assay-based typing. Nearly every sample came with metadata listing a de-identified subject ID, COVID-19 status, age in years and sex.

For this chain, trimming is 2 bases at the V end and 7 bases at the J end, and the number of junction bases without a gene match is 8. The CDR3 goes from the cysteine to the phenylalanine over 16 residues. The only DNA kept is the CDR3, 48 bases in frame from the first base. According to the germline V gene, CDR1 reads MNHEY and CDR2 reads SVGAGI. Concerning this clone: Its recognized antigen is unknown. Within one base of it there is no much larger clone, and no base qualities were kept.

The collaborating institutions used their own protocols to collect whole blood in K2EDTA tubes. For TCRbeta analysis, collaborators shipped samples as frozen whole blood, isolated PBMCs, or DNA extracted from either of those sample types. TCRbeta CDR3 regions were amplified from genomic DNA using the immunoSEQ Assay, a bias-controlled multiplex PCR. The original methods were these. Nucleated cell counts per sample were estimated from amplification of reference gene primers within the assay. Sequence reads were collapsed and filtered to measure the absolute abundance of every unique TCRbeta CDR3 rearrangement. For each sample, productive Simpson clonality was calculated as the square root of Simpson's diversity index across productive rearrangements. In TCRdb, the immuneACCESS table is reduced to in-frame sequences with V and J assigned. These tables do not hold every clone; where another copy was compared, an unresolved V gene accounts for under half, and the others remain unexplained. V and J calls and clone size are those listed in that table; D and trimming were worked out from the DNA. The sample table records roughly 66,000 clones; about 90% of these occur just once. Of the sample, about 6.8% falls within the top ten clones.

What the work shows at the level of the full study, not this receptor alone: The quantity of clinical and demographic metadata differed by source and by participant and was supplied without curation.

The specimen sequenced was peripheral blood. The sequence came from a human donor in a cohort sampled during active COVID-19. Recombination connected TRBV6-5 to TRBJ1-4, and 9 junction bases match TRBD1. The CDR3 here reads CASSYGSGQGSEKLFF. The nucleotide sequence reads as follows: TGTGCCAGCAGTTACGGTTCGGGACAGGGTAGTGAAAAACTGTTTTTT.